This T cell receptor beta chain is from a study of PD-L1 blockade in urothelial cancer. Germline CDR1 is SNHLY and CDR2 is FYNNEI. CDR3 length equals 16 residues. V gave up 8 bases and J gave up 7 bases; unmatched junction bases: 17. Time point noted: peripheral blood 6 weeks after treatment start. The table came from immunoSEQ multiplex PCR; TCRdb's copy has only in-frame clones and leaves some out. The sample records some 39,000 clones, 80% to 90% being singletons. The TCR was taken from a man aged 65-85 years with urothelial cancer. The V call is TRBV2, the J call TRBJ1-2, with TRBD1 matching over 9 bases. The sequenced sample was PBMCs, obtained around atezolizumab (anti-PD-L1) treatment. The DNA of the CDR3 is TGTGCCAGCTGTCGCGTGGACAGGGGTCCGATCTGTGGCTACACCTTC. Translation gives CASCRVDRGPICGYTF.